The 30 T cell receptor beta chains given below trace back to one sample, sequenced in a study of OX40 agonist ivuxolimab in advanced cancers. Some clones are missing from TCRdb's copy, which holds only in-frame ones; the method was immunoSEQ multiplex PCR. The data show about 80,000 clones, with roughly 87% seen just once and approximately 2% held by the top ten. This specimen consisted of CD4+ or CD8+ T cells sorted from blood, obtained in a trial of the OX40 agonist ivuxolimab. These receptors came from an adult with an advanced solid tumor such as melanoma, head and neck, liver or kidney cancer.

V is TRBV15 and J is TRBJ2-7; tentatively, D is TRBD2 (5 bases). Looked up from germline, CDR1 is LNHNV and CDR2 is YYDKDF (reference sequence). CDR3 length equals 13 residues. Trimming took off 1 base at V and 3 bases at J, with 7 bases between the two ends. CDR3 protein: CATSRAGLYEQYF. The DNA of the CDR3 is TGTGCCACCAGCAGAGCCGGACTCTACGAGCAGTACTTC.

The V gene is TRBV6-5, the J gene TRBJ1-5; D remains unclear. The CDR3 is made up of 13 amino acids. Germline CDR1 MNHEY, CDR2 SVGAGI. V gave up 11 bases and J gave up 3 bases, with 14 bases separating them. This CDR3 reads CAAGIGPNQPQHF. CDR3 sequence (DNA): TGTGCCGCGGGGATCGGTCCCAATCAGCCCCAGCATTTT.

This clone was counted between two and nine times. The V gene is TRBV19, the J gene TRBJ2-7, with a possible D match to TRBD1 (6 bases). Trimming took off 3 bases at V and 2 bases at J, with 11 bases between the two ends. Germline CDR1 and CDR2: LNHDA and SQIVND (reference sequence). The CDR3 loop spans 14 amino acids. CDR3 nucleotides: TGTGCCAGTAGTATGTCCCGGGACACCTACGAGCAGTACTTC. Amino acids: CASSMSRDTYEQYF.

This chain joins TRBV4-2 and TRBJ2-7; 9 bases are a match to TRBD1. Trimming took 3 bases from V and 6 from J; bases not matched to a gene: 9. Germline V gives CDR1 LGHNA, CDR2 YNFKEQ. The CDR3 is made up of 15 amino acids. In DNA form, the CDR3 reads TGTGCCAGCAGCCAGGACGGGACAGGGTTAAGCGAGCAGTACTTC. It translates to CASSQDGTGLSEQYF.

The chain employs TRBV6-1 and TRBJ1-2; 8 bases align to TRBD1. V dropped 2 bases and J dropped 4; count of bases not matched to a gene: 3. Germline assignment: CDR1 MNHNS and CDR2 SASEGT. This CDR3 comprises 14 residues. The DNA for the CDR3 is TGTGCCAGCAGTGAACAGGGGGCCAGCTATGGCTACACCTTC. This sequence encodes CASSEQGASYGYTF.

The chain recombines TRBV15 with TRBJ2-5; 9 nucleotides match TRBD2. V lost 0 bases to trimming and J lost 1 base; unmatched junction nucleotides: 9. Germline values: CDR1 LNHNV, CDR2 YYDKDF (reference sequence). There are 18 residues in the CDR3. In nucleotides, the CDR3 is TGTGCCACCAGCAGAGAGGCGGGAGGGAGTAACCTCCAAGAGACCCAGTACTTC. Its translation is CATSREAGGSNLQETQYF.

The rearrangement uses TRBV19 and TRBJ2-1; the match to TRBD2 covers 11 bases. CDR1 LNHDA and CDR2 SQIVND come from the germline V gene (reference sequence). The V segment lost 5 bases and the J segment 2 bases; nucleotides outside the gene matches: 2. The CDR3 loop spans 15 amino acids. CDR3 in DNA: TGTGCCAGTAGTGCGACTAGCGGGACCTACAATGAGCAGTTCTTC. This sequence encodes CASSATSGTYNEQFF.

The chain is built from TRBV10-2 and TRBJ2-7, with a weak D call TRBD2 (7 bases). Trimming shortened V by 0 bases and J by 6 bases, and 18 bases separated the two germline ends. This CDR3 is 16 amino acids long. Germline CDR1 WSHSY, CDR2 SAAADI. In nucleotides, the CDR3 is TGCGCCAGCAGTGAGTCGACTCTTGTGGGAGGGGGCGAGCAGTACTTC. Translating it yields CASSESTLVGGGEQYF.

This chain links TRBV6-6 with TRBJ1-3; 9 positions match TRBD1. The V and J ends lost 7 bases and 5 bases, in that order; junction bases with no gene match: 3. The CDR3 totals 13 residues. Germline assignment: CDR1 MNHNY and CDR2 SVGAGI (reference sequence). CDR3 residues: CASTGTGRNTIYF. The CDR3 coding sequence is TGTGCCAGCACTGGGACAGGGAGAAACACCATATATTTT.

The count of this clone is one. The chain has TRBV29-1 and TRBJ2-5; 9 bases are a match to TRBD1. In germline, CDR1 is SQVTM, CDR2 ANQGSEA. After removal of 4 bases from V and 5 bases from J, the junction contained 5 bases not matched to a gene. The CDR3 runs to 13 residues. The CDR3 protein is CSVVQGAGETQYF. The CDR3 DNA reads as TGCAGCGTTGTACAGGGGGCAGGGGAGACCCAGTACTTC. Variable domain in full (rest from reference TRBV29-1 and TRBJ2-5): SAVISQKPSRDICQRGTSLTIQCQVDSQVTMMFWYRQQPGQSLTLIATANQGSEATYESGFVIDKFPISRPNLTFSTLTVSNMSPEDSSIYLCSVVQGAGETQYFGPGTRLLVL.

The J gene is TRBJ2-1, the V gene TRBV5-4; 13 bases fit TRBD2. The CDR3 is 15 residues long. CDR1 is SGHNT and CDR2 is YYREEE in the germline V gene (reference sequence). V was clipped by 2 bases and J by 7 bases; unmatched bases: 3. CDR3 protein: CASSFGLAGENEQFF. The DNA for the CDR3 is TGTGCCAGCAGCTTTGGACTAGCGGGGGAAAATGAGCAGTTCTTC. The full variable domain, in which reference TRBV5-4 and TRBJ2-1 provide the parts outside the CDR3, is ETGVTQSPTHLIKTRGQQVTLRCSSQSGHNTVSWYQQALGQGPQFIFQYYREEENGRGNFPPRFSGLQFPNYSSELNVNALELDDSALYLCASSFGLAGENEQFFGPGTRLTVL.

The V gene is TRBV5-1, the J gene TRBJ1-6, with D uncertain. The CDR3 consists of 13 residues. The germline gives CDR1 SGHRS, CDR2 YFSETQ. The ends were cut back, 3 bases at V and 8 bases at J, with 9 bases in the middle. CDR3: CASSSGVDSPLHF. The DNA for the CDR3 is TGCGCCAGCAGCTCGGGAGTAGATTCACCCCTCCACTTT. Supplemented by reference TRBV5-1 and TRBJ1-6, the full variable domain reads KAGVTQTPRYLIKTRGQQVTLSCSPISGHRSVSWYQQTPGQGLQFLFEYFSETQRNKGNFPGRFSGRQFSNSRSEMNVSTLELGDSALYLCASSSGVDSPLHFGNGTRLTVT.

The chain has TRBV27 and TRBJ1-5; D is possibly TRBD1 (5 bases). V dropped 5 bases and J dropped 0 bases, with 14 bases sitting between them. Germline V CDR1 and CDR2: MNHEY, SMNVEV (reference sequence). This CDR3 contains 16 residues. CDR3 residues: CASSKKDSPSNQPQHF. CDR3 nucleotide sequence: TGTGCCAGCAGTAAAAAAGACAGCCCTAGCAATCAGCCCCAGCATTTT.

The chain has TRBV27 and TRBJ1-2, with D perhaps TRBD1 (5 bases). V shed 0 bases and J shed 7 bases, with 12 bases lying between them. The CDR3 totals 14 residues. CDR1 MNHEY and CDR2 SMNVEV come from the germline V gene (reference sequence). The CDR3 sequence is CASSLSGGAGGYTF. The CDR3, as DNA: TGTGCCAGCAGTTTATCGGGCGGGGCGGGTGGCTACACCTTC.

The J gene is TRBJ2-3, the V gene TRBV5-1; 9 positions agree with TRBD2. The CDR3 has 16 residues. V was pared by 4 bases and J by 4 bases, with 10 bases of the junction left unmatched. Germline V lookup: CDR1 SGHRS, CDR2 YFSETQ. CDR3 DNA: TGCGCCAGCAGCCCGGCGGCTAGCGGGGCCCCAGATACGCAGTATTTT. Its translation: CASSPAASGAPDTQYF. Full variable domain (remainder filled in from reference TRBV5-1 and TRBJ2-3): KAGVTQTPRYLIKTRGQQVTLSCSPISGHRSVSWYQQTPGQGLQFLFEYFSETQRNKGNFPGRFSGRQFSNSRSEMNVSTLELGDSALYLCASSPAASGAPDTQYFGPGTRLTVL.

The CDR3 sequence is CASSPGGGRGELFF. In DNA form, the CDR3 reads TGTGCCAGCAGCCCCGGTGGGGGGCGTGGGGAGCTGTTTTTT. V is TRBV5-6 and J is TRBJ2-2; perhaps D is TRBD1 or TRBD2 (6 bases each). Trimming cost V 4 bases and J 8 bases, with 15 bases left between them. This CDR3 is 14 amino acids long. Germline CDR1 is SGHDT and CDR2 is YYEEEE.

CDR3 DNA: TGTGCCATCAGTGAGTCAGGGAGGGACACTGAAGCTTTCTTT. Protein: CAISESGRDTEAFF. The V gene is TRBV10-3, the J gene TRBJ1-1; D not certain. The V and J ends lost 0 bases and 3 bases respectively, with 8 bases between them. CDR3 size: 14 residues. Germline V gene sequence: CDR1 ENHRY, CDR2 SYGVKD.

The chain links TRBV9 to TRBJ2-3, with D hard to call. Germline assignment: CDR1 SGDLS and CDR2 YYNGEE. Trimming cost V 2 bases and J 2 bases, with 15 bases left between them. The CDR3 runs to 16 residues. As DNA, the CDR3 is TGTGCCAGCAGCGTCGGCTCGCTACCCTACACAGATACGCAGTATTTT. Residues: CASSVGSLPYTDTQYF.

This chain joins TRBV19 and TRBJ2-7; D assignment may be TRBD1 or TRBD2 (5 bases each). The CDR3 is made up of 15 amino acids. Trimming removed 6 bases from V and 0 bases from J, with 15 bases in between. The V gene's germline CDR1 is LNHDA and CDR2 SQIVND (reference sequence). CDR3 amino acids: CASRLGDGSSYEQYF. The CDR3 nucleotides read TGTGCCAGTAGACTAGGGGATGGGAGCTCCTACGAGCAGTACTTC.

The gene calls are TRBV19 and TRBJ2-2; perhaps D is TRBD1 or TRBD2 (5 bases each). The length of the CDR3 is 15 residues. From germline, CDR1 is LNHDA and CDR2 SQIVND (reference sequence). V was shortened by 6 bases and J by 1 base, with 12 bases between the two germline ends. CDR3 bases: TGTGCCAGTAGCAGGGACCCCCGGAACACCGGGGAGCTGTTTTTT. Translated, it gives CASSRDPRNTGELFF.

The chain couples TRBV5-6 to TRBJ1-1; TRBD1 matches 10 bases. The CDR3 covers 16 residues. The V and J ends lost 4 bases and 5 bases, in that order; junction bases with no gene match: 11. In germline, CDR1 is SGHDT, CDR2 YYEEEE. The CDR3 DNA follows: TGTGCCAGCAGCGTGGGACAGGGGTTGAGTTTAACTGAAGCTTTCTTT. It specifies CASSVGQGLSLTEAFF.

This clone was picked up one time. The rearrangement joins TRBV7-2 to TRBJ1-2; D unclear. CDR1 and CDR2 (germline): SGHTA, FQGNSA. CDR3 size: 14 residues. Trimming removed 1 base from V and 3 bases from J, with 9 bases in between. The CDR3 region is CASSLEAVYYGYTF. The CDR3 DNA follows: TGTGCCAGCAGCTTAGAGGCAGTGTACTATGGCTACACCTTC.

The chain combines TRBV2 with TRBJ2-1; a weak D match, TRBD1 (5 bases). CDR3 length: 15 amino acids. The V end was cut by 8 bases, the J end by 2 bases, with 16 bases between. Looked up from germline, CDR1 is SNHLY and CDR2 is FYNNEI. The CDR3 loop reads CASGQEQGTYNEQFF. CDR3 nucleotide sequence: TGTGCCAGCGGCCAGGAGCAGGGTACCTACAATGAGCAGTTCTTC.

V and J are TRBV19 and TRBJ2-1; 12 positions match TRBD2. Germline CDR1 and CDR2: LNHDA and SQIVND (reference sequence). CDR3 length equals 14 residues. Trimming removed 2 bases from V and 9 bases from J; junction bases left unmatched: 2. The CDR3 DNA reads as TGTGCCAGTAGTATACTAGCGGGGGGGCTTGAGCAGTTCTTC. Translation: CASSILAGGLEQFF.

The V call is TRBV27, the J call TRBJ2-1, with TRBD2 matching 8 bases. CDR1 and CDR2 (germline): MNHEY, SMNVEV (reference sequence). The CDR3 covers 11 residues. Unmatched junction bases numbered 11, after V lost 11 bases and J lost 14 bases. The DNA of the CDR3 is TGTGCCTCCCGGGCTAGCGGGCTGAAGTTCTTC. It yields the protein CASRASGLKFF.

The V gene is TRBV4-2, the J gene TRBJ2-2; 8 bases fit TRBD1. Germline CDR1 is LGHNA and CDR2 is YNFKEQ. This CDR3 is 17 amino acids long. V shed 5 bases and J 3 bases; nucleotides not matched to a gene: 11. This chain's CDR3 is CASSLSRTGIDTGELFF. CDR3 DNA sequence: TGTGCCAGCAGCTTATCAAGGACAGGGATTGACACCGGGGAGCTGTTTTTT.

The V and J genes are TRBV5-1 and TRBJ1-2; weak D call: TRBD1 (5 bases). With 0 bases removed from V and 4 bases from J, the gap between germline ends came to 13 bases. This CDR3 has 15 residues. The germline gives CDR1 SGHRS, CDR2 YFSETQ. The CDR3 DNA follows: TGCGCCAGCAGCTTGGACGCCGCAGGGATCTATGGCTACACCTTC. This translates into CASSLDAAGIYGYTF.

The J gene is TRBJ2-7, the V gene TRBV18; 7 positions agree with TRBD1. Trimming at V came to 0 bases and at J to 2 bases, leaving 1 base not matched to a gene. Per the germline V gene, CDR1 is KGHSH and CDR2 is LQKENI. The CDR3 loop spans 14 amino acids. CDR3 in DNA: TGTGCCAGCTCACCACCACAGGGGCCCTACGAGCAGTACTTC. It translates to CASSPPQGPYEQYF.

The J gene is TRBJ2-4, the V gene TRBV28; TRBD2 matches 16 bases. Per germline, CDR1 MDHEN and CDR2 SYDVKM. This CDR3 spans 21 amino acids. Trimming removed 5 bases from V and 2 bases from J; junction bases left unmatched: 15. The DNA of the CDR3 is TGTGCCAGCAGTACACTACCGGGACTAGCGGGGGGGCCTGTAACCAAAAACATTCAGTACTTC. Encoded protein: CASSTLPGLAGGPVTKNIQYF.

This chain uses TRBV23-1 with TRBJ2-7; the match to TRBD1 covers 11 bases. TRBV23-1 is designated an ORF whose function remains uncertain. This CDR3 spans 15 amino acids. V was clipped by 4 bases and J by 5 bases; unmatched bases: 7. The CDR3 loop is CASSPPGTGGNEQYF. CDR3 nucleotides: TGCGCCAGCAGTCCCCCCGGGACAGGGGGAAACGAGCAGTACTTC.